This entry lists 2 T cell receptor beta chains sequenced from one sample in a study of CXCR3-negative and CXCR3-positive naive CD8 T cells. Libraries were UMI-labeled 5' RACE TRB cDNA. TCRdb reprocessed the 5' RACE reads; each CDR3 protein has one entry and no DNA is given. This sample's table reports fewer than 95,000 distinct CDR3 sequences. Sample: naive CXCR3- CD8+ T cells from blood. Subset: CD45RO-CCR7+CD27+CD95- naive CD8+ T cells lacking CXCR3 (TNR3-). The source of these receptors is a human donor in good health. Some clones in this sample may be carry-over from other donors' samples.

V gene TRBV7-2 combines with J gene TRBJ1-2; absent DNA, TCRdb's TRBD1 call cannot be checked. CDR3 length: 13 residues. Germline V gene sequence: CDR1 SGHTA, CDR2 FQGNSA. The CDR3 protein is CASQLAPIYGYTF.

The chain carries TRBV7-9 and TRBJ2-3; as DNA is missing, the TRBD1 call by TCRdb cannot be tested. This CDR3 contains 16 residues. Germline V gives CDR1 SEHNR, CDR2 FQNEAQ (reference sequence). CDR3: CASSLPRPGHTDTQYF. The variable domain in full, with the rest retrieved from reference TRBV7-9 and TRBJ2-3, is DTGVSQNPRHKITKRGQNVTFRCDPISEHNRLYWYRQTLGQGPEFLTYFQNEAQLEKSRLLSDRFSAERPKGSFSTLEIQRTEQGDSAMYLCASSLPRPGHTDTQYFGPGTRLTVL.